This is a list of T cell receptor beta chains from one sample in a study of blood T cell repertoires in COVID-19. Some clones are missing from TCRdb's copy, which holds only in-frame ones; the method was immunoSEQ multiplex PCR. The sample consists of approximately 190,000 clones, 84% of them appearing once. The sequencing sample was made of PBMCs or T cells enriched from blood (not recorded which). Source of these receptors: a woman aged 25-40 years who had been exposed to COVID-19. The CDR3 runs from the conserved cysteine through the conserved F or W.

V,CDR3
TRBV7-2,CASSAKSGRGQETQYF
TRBV4-1,CASSLIHSGGGVETQYF
TRBV3-1/TRBV3-2,CASSRSSGTYEQYF
TRBV29-1,CSVFSGGTEAFF
TRBV7-2,CASSHYRVNYGYTF
TRBV12-3/TRBV12-4,CASSLARYEQYF
TRBV9,CASSVGSDRAHYGYTF
TRBV14,CASSQVAGFNEKLFF
TRBV5-4,CASSPAGSNQPQHF
TRBV18,CASSPDRSYGYTF
TRBV7-9,CASSSKRMNTGELFF
TRBV5-6,CASSGQGVSYGYTF
TRBV20-1,CSASHPTDLSNEQFF
TRBV5-6,CASSLIVRLYGYTF
TRBV6-2/TRBV6-3,CASSYSGGGGETQYF
TRBV21-1,CASSKGRESSYEQYF
TRBV2,CASSLSNQPQHF
TRBV19,CASWDRRTTDTQYF
TRBV29-1,CSAIVRGETQYF
TRBV10-2,CASVPGQNYGYTF
TRBV7-6,CASSPGTGAGNTIYF
TRBV29-1,CSAARGSGDTQYF
TRBV29-1,CSVFLTGSYEQYF
TRBV19,CASRKQGDTQYF
TRBV10-2,CASLTAPPDTQYF
TRBV9,CASSVGGGYQSQYF
TRBV6-2/TRBV6-3,CASSLDRVNTEAFF
TRBV2,CASSLFEQFF
TRBV5-1,CASSYTGEEKLFF
TRBV29-1,CSVERGGNTEAFF
TRBV5-4,CASSQRGPYTEAFF